The rows below give T cell receptor beta chains drawn from one sample of a study of cytomegalovirus exposure and HLA in healthy donors. Only in-frame clones appear in the TCRdb table, and some are missing; sequencing was by immunoSEQ multiplex PCR. The table has 150,000 or so clones, over 75% seen once. The sequencing sample was made of PBMCs. Source of these receptors: a man aged 25-45 years in good health and CMV-seropositive. The CDR3 runs from the conserved cysteine through the conserved F or W. The D gene is left open where the match is weak. Size is stated for part of the rows, as once, few or many counts, or as a class when the clone is expanded.

size: once; V: TRBV7-7; D: .; J: TRBJ1-2; CDR3: CASSLGENSSYGYTF; DNA: TGTGCCAGCAGCTTAGGGGAGAATAGTTCCTATGGCTACACCTTC
size: .; V: TRBV7-9; D: .; J: TRBJ1-1; CDR3: CSSSLRRTFF; DNA: TGTTCCAGCAGCTTACGGCGGACTTTCTTT
size: .; V: TRBV5-1; D: TRBD2; J: TRBJ2-7; CDR3: CASSLLASGSGEQYF; DNA: TGCGCCAGCAGCTTGTTGGCTAGCGGGAGTGGGGAGCAGTACTTC
size: .; V: TRBV6-5; D: .; J: TRBJ2-2; CDR3: CASNSISGELFF; DNA: TGTGCCAGCAACTCAATTAGCGGGGAGCTGTTTTTT
size: few; V: TRBV2; D: .; J: TRBJ1-2; CDR3: CASRIQQGNYGYTF; DNA: TGTGCCAGCAGAATACAGCAGGGAAACTATGGCTACACCTTC
size: .; V: TRBV18; D: TRBD1; J: TRBJ2-5; CDR3: CASSYGQGLLGETQYF; DNA: TGTGCCAGCTCATACGGACAGGGCCTTTTAGGGGAGACCCAGTACTTC
size: .; V: TRBV5-1; D: TRBD2; J: TRBJ2-1; CDR3: CASSSPSGSWRANEQFF; DNA: TGCGCCAGCAGCTCGCCTAGCGGGAGTTGGAGGGCCAATGAGCAGTTCTTC
size: .; V: TRBV27; D: TRBD1; J: TRBJ2-7; CDR3: CASRDPGQGAHEQYF; DNA: TGTGCCAGCAGGGATCCGGGACAGGGGGCCCACGAGCAGTACTTC
size: .; V: TRBV5-1; D: .; J: TRBJ2-2; CDR3: CASSLDGRGNTGELFF; DNA: TGCGCCAGCAGCTTGGACGGGAGAGGGAACACCGGGGAGCTGTTTTTT
size: .; V: TRBV5-1; D: .; J: TRBJ2-5; CDR3: CASSLVLPQETQYF; DNA: TGCGCCAGCAGCTTGGTTCTACCTCAAGAGACCCAGTACTTC
size: .; V: TRBV9; D: TRBD2; J: TRBJ2-1; CDR3: CASSATSGRDYNEQFF; DNA: TGTGCCAGCAGTGCAACTAGCGGGAGAGACTACAATGAGCAGTTCTTC
size: .; V: TRBV27; D: TRBD2; J: TRBJ2-7; CDR3: CASSFSGGYEQYF; DNA: TGTGCCAGCAGTTTTTCGGGGGGCTACGAGCAGTACTTC
size: .; V: TRBV15; D: .; J: TRBJ2-3; CDR3: CATSRKPRGSTDTQYF; DNA: TGTGCCACCAGCAGGAAGCCCCGGGGGAGCACAGATACGCAGTATTTT
size: .; V: TRBV28; D: .; J: TRBJ2-1; CDR3: CASSPIGAYNEQFF; DNA: TGTGCCAGCAGTCCGATCGGGGCCTACAATGAGCAGTTCTTC
size: few; V: TRBV29-1; D: TRBD2; J: TRBJ2-2; CDR3: CSVGDYSSNTGELFF; DNA: TGCAGCGTTGGGGACTACTCTTCGAACACCGGGGAGCTGTTTTTT
size: .; V: TRBV28; D: TRBD1; J: TRBJ2-2; CDR3: CASSYQAGGNGELFF; DNA: TGTGCCAGCAGTTATCAGGCAGGGGGCAACGGGGAGCTGTTTTTT
size: few; V: TRBV27; D: .; J: TRBJ2-7; CDR3: CASRRTRGTFTYEQYF; DNA: TGTGCCAGCAGACGCACTCGGGGGACTTTCACCTACGAGCAGTACTTC
size: .; V: TRBV6-4; D: TRBD1; J: TRBJ2-3; CDR3: CASSADRGTDTQYF; DNA: TGTGCCAGCAGTGCCGACAGGGGCACAGATACGCAGTATTTT
size: .; V: TRBV28; D: TRBD2; J: TRBJ2-5; CDR3: CASSPTTGTSGRYQETQYF; DNA: TGTGCCAGCAGTCCTACCACCGGGACTAGCGGGAGGTATCAAGAGACCCAGTACTTC
size: .; V: TRBV5-3; D: TRBD1; J: TRBJ1-4; CDR3: CARSSPGQGSPNEKLFF; DNA: TGTGCCAGAAGCTCTCCGGGACAGGGGTCCCCTAATGAAAAACTGTTTTTT
size: .; V: TRBV28; D: TRBD1; J: TRBJ2-5; CDR3: CASSFHGQGQETQYF; DNA: TGTGCCAGCAGTTTCCACGGACAGGGCCAAGAGACCCAGTACTTC
size: .; V: TRBV5-6; D: TRBD1; J: TRBJ2-2; CDR3: CASSSTGAYNTGELFF; DNA: TGTGCCAGCAGCTCGACAGGGGCCTATAACACCGGGGAGCTGTTTTTT
size: .; V: TRBV15; D: TRBD2; J: TRBJ2-3; CDR3: CATSKSGGATDTQYF; DNA: TGTGCCACCAGCAAAAGCGGGGGGGCCACAGATACGCAGTATTTT
size: .; V: TRBV5-6; D: .; J: TRBJ2-7; CDR3: CASSLAAGNRAYEQYF; DNA: TGTGCCAGCAGCTTGGCCGCCGGTAACAGGGCCTACGAGCAGTACTTC
size: few; V: TRBV28; D: .; J: TRBJ1-2; CDR3: CASSLLGVYTF; DNA: TGTGCCAGCAGTTTATTAGGGGTCTACACCTTC
size: .; V: TRBV5-4; D: .; J: TRBJ1-2; CDR3: CASSLTPDPPGGYTF; DNA: TGTGCCAGCAGCTTGACTCCGGATCCCCCGGGGGGCTACACCTTC
size: .; V: TRBV7-8; D: TRBD2; J: TRBJ2-7; CDR3: CASSLARLAGVYEQYF; DNA: TGTGCCAGCAGCTTAGCGCGACTAGCGGGGGTCTACGAGCAGTACTTC
size: once; V: TRBV5-1; D: TRBD1; J: TRBJ2-5; CDR3: CASSLLGTGGETQYF; DNA: TGCGCCAGCAGCTTGTTAGGAACAGGGGGGGAGACCCAGTACTTC
size: .; V: TRBV27; D: TRBD2; J: TRBJ2-3; CDR3: CASSQGTSETDTQYF; DNA: TGTGCCAGCAGCCAAGGGACTAGCGAAACAGATACGCAGTATTTT